This TCR beta chain comes out of a study of monozygotic twins with inflammatory bowel disease. Remarks on this clonotype: What it binds is unknown.

A roughly 2.5 ml blood sample was drawn per donor. General study results and limits: No one strong IBD-associated signal or clonotype was supported. Clonotype sharing was lower in IBD patients than healthy twins, most markedly with disease activity.

The V gene's germline CDR1 is SGHTA and CDR2 FQGNSA. CDR3 length: 13 residues. Nested PCRs of roughly 15 and 9 cycles, two in total, were run on TCRalpha and TCRbeta cDNA. Following a re-call of the 5' RACE reads, TCRdb has one entry per CDR3 protein and lacks DNA. The sample holds under 150,000 distinct CDR3 sequences. The chain employs TRBV7-2 and TRBJ1-3; no DNA is available, so the TRBD1 call from TCRdb remains unchecked. The sequence was obtained from a human donor with ulcerative colitis or Crohn's disease, or a healthy co-twin of an affected twin (not recorded which). The sequencing sample was made of blood. Here the CDR3 reads CASSPRERSTIYF.